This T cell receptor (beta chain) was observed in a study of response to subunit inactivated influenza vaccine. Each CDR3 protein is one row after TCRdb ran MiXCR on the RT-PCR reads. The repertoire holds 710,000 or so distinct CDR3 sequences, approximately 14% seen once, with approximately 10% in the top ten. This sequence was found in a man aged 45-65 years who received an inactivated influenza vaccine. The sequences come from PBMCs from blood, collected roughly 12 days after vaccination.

The CDR3 region has the DNA TGTGCCAGTAGAAATACAGGGAGTGAAGCTTTCTTT. Translating it yields CASRNTGSEAFF. V and J are TRBV19 and TRBJ1-1; D perhaps matches TRBD1 (6 bases). CDR3 length: 12 amino acids. Germline lookup yields CDR1 LNHDA and CDR2 SQIVND (reference sequence). V was shortened by 6 bases and J by 7 bases, with 12 bases between the two germline ends.